This T cell receptor beta chain was obtained from a study of T cells after yellow fever vaccination. Study-level findings and limits: Re-detected after boosting: most primary clones, around 97% of CD4 and 88% of CD8. A minor fraction of clonotypes spanned both CD4 and CD8 compartments.

The sample holds a few counts of this clonotype. What it binds is not known. There are 16 residues in the CDR3. CDR1 and CDR2 (germline): SGDLS, YYNGEE. The trim removed 4 bases at V and 2 bases at J, leaving 7 bases unmatched. TCRdb ran MiXCR on the 5' RACE reads and lists one entry per CDR3 protein. The sample records under 600,000 distinct CDR3 sequences, roughly 12% being singletons. This specimen consisted of PBMCs, obtained on the day of the yellow fever booster vaccination. The TCR originated in a man younger than 40 who received the YFV17D yellow fever vaccine. The gene calls are TRBV9 and TRBJ2-3, with 10 bases identical to TRBD2. CDR3 DNA: TGTGCCAGCAGCTCTCAAGCGGGAGGGCCCACAGATACGCAGTATTTT. Protein: CASSSQAGGPTDTQYF.